Listed here are 17 T cell receptor beta chains from one sample, sequenced in a study of OX40 agonist ivuxolimab in advanced cancers. Clones were read by immunoSEQ multiplex PCR, and TCRdb kept only the in-frame ones, dropping some. Of some 52,000 clones detected, over 70% appear once; the ten largest clones hold 9.5% to 15%. The sequenced sample was CD4+ or CD8+ T cells sorted from blood, obtained in a trial of the OX40 agonist ivuxolimab. Receptors originate from an adult with an advanced solid tumor such as melanoma, head and neck, liver or kidney cancer.

This clone was detected only once. This chain links TRBV5-1 with TRBJ1-1, with a possible D match to TRBD1 (5 bases). Trimming shortened V by 0 bases and J by 4 bases, and 13 bases separated the two germline ends. The CDR3 has 15 amino acids. The germline V gene encodes CDR1 SGHRS and CDR2 YFSETQ. The CDR3 sequence: CASSLDGTTGTEAFF. The DNA of the CDR3 is TGCGCCAGCAGCTTGGACGGGACCACGGGCACTGAAGCTTTCTTT. Drawing the rest from reference TRBV5-1 and TRBJ1-1, the complete variable domain is KAGVTQTPRYLIKTRGQQVTLSCSPISGHRSVSWYQQTPGQGLQFLFEYFSETQRNKGNFPGRFSGRQFSNSRSEMNVSTLELGDSALYLCASSLDGTTGTEAFFGQGTRLTVV.

CDR3 DNA: TGTGCCAGCAGCAGATCGACTAGCGGGGGGCCCTATATCTACGAGCAGTACGTC. Its protein is CASSRSTSGGPYIYEQYV. The rearrangement joins TRBV21-1 to TRBJ2-7; TRBD2 is the table's D call, not checked against the DNA. TRBV21-1 corresponds to a pseudogene. The CDR3 has 18 amino acids.

CDR3 nucleotides: TGTGCCAGCAGCCACGACGTCCAGGGGGAATACGAGCAGTACTTC. It translates to CASSHDVQGEYEQYF. The genes are TRBV5-4 and TRBJ2-7, with 7 bases that match TRBD1. Germline CDR1 and CDR2: SGHNT and YYREEE (reference sequence). With V trimmed by 4 bases and J by 4 bases, 11 bases remained unmatched. This CDR3 is built from 15 residues.

The J gene is TRBJ2-1, the V gene TRBV7-8, with TRBD2 matching over 9 bases. V gave up 5 bases and J gave up 9 bases; unmatched junction bases: 5. Germline V gene data show CDR1 as SGHVS and CDR2 as FQNEAQ. CDR3 length: 13 amino acids. CDR3 nucleotide sequence: TGTGCCAGCAGCCGGACTAGCGAGGGTGAGCAGTTCTTC. Encoded protein: CASSRTSEGEQFF.

V gene TRBV11-2 combines with J gene TRBJ2-1; D gene unclear. The CDR3 has 13 residues. Germline V gene data show CDR1 as SGHAT and CDR2 as FQNNGV. Trimming shortened V by 6 bases and J by 1 base, and 7 bases separated the two germline ends. CDR3 protein: CASRRVSYNEQFF. The CDR3 nucleotides read TGTGCCAGCAGAAGGGTATCCTACAATGAGCAGTTCTTC.

The chain links TRBV11-3 to TRBJ2-3; 9 bases agree with TRBD2. The V segment lost 8 bases and the J segment 2 bases; nucleotides outside the gene matches: 5. The CDR3 is 14 amino acids. Germline CDR1 is SGHNT and CDR2 is YENEEA. The CDR3 DNA is TGTGCCAGCGCCGCGGGAGGGGACACAGATACGCAGTATTTT. It translates to CASAAGGDTDTQYF.

This clone was observed once. This chain connects TRBV7-3 to TRBJ1-2; 8 bases are a match to TRBD1. This CDR3 contains 16 residues. J lost 5 bases, V lost 0 bases, and 8 bases had no gene match. CDR1 is SGHTA and CDR2 is FQGTGA in the germline V gene. Here the CDR3 DNA reads TGTGCCAGCAGCTTAACAGGCAGGGGACAGGAATATGGCTACACCTTC. It translates to CASSLTGRGQEYGYTF.

This chain uses TRBV6-1 with TRBJ1-5; no clear D. Germline V gene data show CDR1 as MNHNS and CDR2 as SASEGT. The CDR3 contains 14 residues. Between the trimmed V and J ends, which lost 2 bases and 0 bases, there was a span of 5 bases. The DNA for the CDR3 is TGTGCCAGCAGTGAAAGTTTTAGCAATCAGCCCCAGCATTTT. It translates to CASSESFSNQPQHF.

This chain joins TRBV6-1 and TRBJ1-5; D is perhaps TRBD1 (5 bases). The V end was cut by 1 base, the J end by 3 bases, with 16 bases between. The CDR3 has 17 amino acids. The V gene's germline CDR1 is MNHNS and CDR2 SASEGT. CDR3 in amino acids: CASSEVNGTAPNQPQHF. DNA for the CDR3: TGTGCCAGCAGTGAAGTCAATGGGACGGCCCCCAATCAGCCCCAGCATTTT.

This chain uses TRBV5-1 with TRBJ2-1, with 7 nucleotides matching TRBD2. Germline assignment: CDR1 SGHRS and CDR2 YFSETQ. The CDR3 is made up of 18 amino acids. V lost 1 base to trimming and J lost 3 bases; unmatched junction nucleotides: 13. The DNA for the CDR3 is TGCGCCAGCAGCTTGACCGCTTTTGCGGGGGTTCGCTACAATGAGCAGTTCTTC. Translation gives CASSLTAFAGVRYNEQFF.

The chain links TRBV30 to TRBJ2-3, with TRBD2 matching 7 bases. The CDR3 covers 14 residues. Germline assignment: CDR1 GTSNPN and CDR2 SVGIG (reference sequence). Trimming removed 4 bases from V and 6 bases from J; junction bases left unmatched: 10. CDR3 nucleotide sequence: TGTGCCTGGAACCCCAGCGGGATGTCGGATACGCAGTATTTT. Protein: CAWNPSGMSDTQYF.

J is TRBJ2-1 and V is TRBV19, with TRBD2 matching 11 bases. CDR1 and CDR2 (germline): LNHDA, SQIVND (reference sequence). V was pared by 7 bases and J by 5 bases, with 10 bases of the junction left unmatched. The CDR3 has 16 residues. CDR3 in amino acids: CASTRILAGGNNEQFF. In nucleotides, the CDR3 is TGTGCCAGTACAAGGATCCTAGCGGGAGGAAACAATGAGCAGTTCTTC.

The chain employs TRBV25-1 and TRBJ1-1; 7 bases are shared with TRBD1. With V trimmed by 7 bases and J by 1 base, 3 bases remained unmatched. CDR1 and CDR2 (germline): MGHDK, SYGVNS. The CDR3 runs 13 residues. The CDR3 is CASTDRENTEAFF. In DNA, the CDR3 is TGTGCCAGCACCGACAGGGAGAACACTGAAGCTTTCTTT.

The chain joins TRBV7-2 to TRBJ2-1; TRBD2 aligns across 7 bases. With 5 bases clipped from V and 3 bases from J, the junction kept 13 bases outside the gene matches. This CDR3 has 17 residues. CDR1 and CDR2 (germline): SGHTA, FQGNSA. Written as DNA, the CDR3 is TGTGCCAGCAGCCCCCTCGATAGTCTAGCGGTCTACAATGAGCAGTTCTTC. It yields the protein CASSPLDSLAVYNEQFF.

The chain couples TRBV5-4 to TRBJ1-1; unclear D gene. The V end lost 4 bases, the J end lost 0 bases, and 13 bases lay between the germline ends. The length of the CDR3 is 15 residues. CDR1 is SGHNT, CDR2 YYREEE, per germline (reference sequence). DNA of the CDR3: TGTGCCAGCAGCCCCTCGGGCGGGATGAACACTGAAGCTTTCTTT. Protein product: CASSPSGGMNTEAFF.

This chain connects TRBV14 to TRBJ2-7; D unresolved. Germline V gene data show CDR1 as SGHDN and CDR2 as FVKESK. The CDR3 is made up of 15 amino acids. The germline V and J ends were trimmed by 3 bases and 2 bases, with 14 bases remaining between them. The CDR3 region has the DNA TGTGCCAGCAGCCACCCGTCGGGTAGCCCCTACGAGCAGTACTTC. Its protein is CASSHPSGSPYEQYF. The full variable domain, its missing parts supplied by reference TRBV14 and TRBJ2-7, is EAGVTQFPSHSVIEKGQTVTLRCDPISGHDNLYWYRRVMGKEIKFLLHFVKESKQDESGMPNNRFLAERTGGTYSTLKVQPAELEDSGVYFCASSHPSGSPYEQYFGPGTRLTVT.

The gene calls are TRBV5-1 and TRBJ1-1; TRBD1 matches 10 bases. CDR1 and CDR2 (germline): SGHRS, YFSETQ. The CDR3 is 18 residues long. V was pared by 0 bases and J by 3 bases, with 11 bases of the junction left unmatched. The CDR3 region is CASSLDPPTGTGDTEAFF. Here the CDR3 DNA reads TGCGCCAGCAGCTTGGACCCCCCCACCGGGACAGGGGACACTGAAGCTTTCTTT.